Below are 32 T cell receptor beta chains sequenced from a single sample in a study of cytomegalovirus exposure and HLA in healthy donors. Vbeta (60) and Jbeta (13) primers were used in the PCR. Generated by immunoSEQ multiplex PCR, the TCRdb table keeps only in-frame clones and is missing some. The sample yields tens of thousands of clones, of which the top ten take up approximately 0.63%. The sequenced sample consisted of PBMCs. Receptor source: a man aged 50-59 years in good health and CMV-seronegative.

The chain links TRBV4-1 to TRBJ2-7; no clear D gene. Germline assignment: CDR1 MGHRA and CDR2 YSYEKL. Between the trimmed V and J ends, which lost 3 bases and 1 base, there was a span of 4 bases. CDR3 length equals 12 residues. CDR3 sequence: CASSQASYEQYF. The CDR3 bases are TGCGCCAGCAGCCAGGCATCCTACGAGCAGTACTTC.

The CDR3 region is CASRSYPGALYGYTF. DNA of the CDR3: TGTGCCAGCAGAAGCTACCCAGGGGCCCTCTATGGCTACACCTTC. The chain recombines TRBV7-2 with TRBJ1-2; perhaps TRBD1 as D (6 bases). V was clipped by 6 bases and J by 4 bases, with 18 bases between them. This CDR3 contains 15 residues. The germline V gene has CDR1 SGHTA and CDR2 FQGNSA.

The rearrangement joins TRBV6-5 to TRBJ1-2; TRBD1 might be the D (5 bases). CDR1 and CDR2 from the germline V gene are MNHEY and SVGAGI. This CDR3 spans 14 amino acids. Trimming cost V 6 bases and J 4 bases, with 15 bases left between them. The DNA of the CDR3 is TGTGCCAGCAGCCCTGGGGGGGTAGGCTATGGCTACACCTTC. This codes for CASSPGGVGYGYTF.

V and J are TRBV7-6 and TRBJ1-2; the match to TRBD1 covers 8 bases. Trimming took 5 bases from V and 2 from J; bases not matched to a gene: 7. The CDR3 covers 15 residues. The V gene's germline CDR1 is SGHVS and CDR2 FNYEAQ. The CDR3 DNA is TGTGCCAGCAGCCTACGACAGGGGACCAACTATGGCTACACCTTC. Its protein product is CASSLRQGTNYGYTF.

This chain connects TRBV2 to TRBJ1-2; 8 bases agree with TRBD1. V lost 7 bases, J lost 8 bases, and 9 bases stayed unmatched. Per the germline V gene, CDR1 is SNHLY and CDR2 is FYNNEI. This CDR3 has 13 residues. The CDR3 DNA reads TGTGCCAGCACAACGCGGACAGGGAGGGGCTACACCTTC. It is translated as CASTTRTGRGYTF.

The chain links TRBV29-1 to TRBJ2-7; 7 bases agree with TRBD1. The CDR3 loop spans 12 amino acids. The V and J ends lost 3 bases and 2 bases, in that order; junction bases with no gene match: 1. The V gene's germline CDR1 is SQVTM and CDR2 ANQGSEA. In nucleotides, the CDR3 is TGCAGCGTTGAGGGGACAGCCTACGAGCAGTACTTC. Protein sequence: CSVEGTAYEQYF.

The rearrangement joins TRBV28 to TRBJ1-4; tentative D call: TRBD1 (5 bases). V was trimmed by 6 bases and J by 11 bases, leaving 25 bases between them. The CDR3 has 16 residues. CDR1 is MDHEN and CDR2 is SYDVKM in the germline V gene. In nucleotides, the CDR3 is TGTGCCAGCAGCCGTACCGACAGTTTAGGCGTTGGGAAACTGTTTTTT. This codes for CASSRTDSLGVGKLFF.

The chain has TRBV18 and TRBJ2-2; TRBD2 matches 7 bases. With 4 bases clipped from V and 6 bases from J, the junction kept 8 bases outside the gene matches. Looked up from germline, CDR1 is KGHSH and CDR2 is LQKENI. There are 15 residues in the CDR3. CDR3 in amino acids: CASSQDSSGAGELFF. The CDR3 DNA reads as TGTGCCAGCTCACAAGACAGCAGCGGGGCCGGGGAGCTGTTTTTT.

The rearrangement links TRBV30 to TRBJ1-2, with 8 nucleotides matching TRBD1. The length of the CDR3 is 15 residues. V lost 2 bases, J lost 2 bases, and 7 bases stayed unmatched. Germline CDR1 is GTSNPN and CDR2 is SVGIG (reference sequence). Here the CDR3 DNA reads TGTGCCTGGAGTCGACAGGGGAGGGCGAACTATGGCTACACCTTC. It translates to CAWSRQGRANYGYTF.

V and J are TRBV29-1 and TRBJ2-7; 10 bases fit TRBD1. The CDR3 loop spans 13 amino acids. Germline CDR1 and CDR2: SQVTM and ANQGSEA. Trimming removed 5 bases from V and 5 bases from J; junction bases left unmatched: 6. Here the CDR3 DNA reads TGCAGCGTTTGGACAGGGGGATCCCACGAGCAGTACTTC. The encoded protein is CSVWTGGSHEQYF.

The CDR3 reads CASRPRGQRNTGELFF. The CDR3 coding sequence is TGTGCCAGCAGACCAAGGGGGCAAAGGAACACCGGGGAGCTGTTTTTT. The chain uses TRBV2 and TRBJ2-2; TRBD1 matches 7 bases. CDR3 size: 16 residues. In germline, CDR1 is SNHLY, CDR2 FYNNEI. V dropped 6 bases and J dropped 1; count of bases not matched to a gene: 8.

The V and J genes are TRBV9 and TRBJ2-7; TRBD1 aligns across 7 bases. After removal of 3 bases from V and 2 bases from J, the junction contained 5 bases not matched to a gene. This CDR3 comprises 14 residues. The germline gives CDR1 SGDLS, CDR2 YYNGEE. Here the CDR3 reads CASSAWDSPYEQYF. CDR3 sequence (DNA): TGTGCCAGCAGCGCCTGGGACAGTCCCTACGAGCAGTACTTC.

The chain combines TRBV27 with TRBJ2-6; no reliable D call. The CDR3 is 15 amino acids. CDR1 MNHEY and CDR2 SMNVEV come from the germline V gene (reference sequence). The V and J ends lost 2 bases and 0 bases respectively, with 5 bases between them. CDR3 bases: TGTGCCAGCAGTTTACTCCGCTCTGGGGCCAACGTCCTGACTTTC. Protein product: CASSLLRSGANVLTF.

The chain couples TRBV7-9 to TRBJ2-1; TRBD1 might be the D (6 bases). Trimming removed 4 bases at V and 8 bases at J, with 21 bases between. The CDR3 is 16 amino acids. Germline loops: CDR1 SEHNR, CDR2 FQNEAQ (reference sequence). CDR3 sequence reads: CASSSGRGAFIDEQFF. In DNA form, the CDR3 reads TGTGCCAGCAGCTCGGGCAGGGGAGCGTTTATCGATGAGCAGTTCTTC.

This chain connects TRBV7-9 to TRBJ2-3; D is unclear. CDR3 length: 12 residues. The germline CDR1 and CDR2 sequences are SEHNR and FQNEAQ (reference sequence). V was clipped by 5 bases and J by 4 bases, with 7 bases between them. DNA for the CDR3: TGTGCCAGCAGCCAAGCCTCAGATACGCAGTATTTT. This encodes CASSQASDTQYF.

The genes are TRBV28 and TRBJ2-7, with TRBD1 matching 10 bases. CDR3 length: 15 residues. CDR1 and CDR2 (germline): MDHEN, SYDVKM. The V and J ends lost 6 bases and 6 bases, in that order; junction bases with no gene match: 11. The CDR3 protein is CASRVPGQGLSEQYF. The DNA of the CDR3 is TGTGCCAGCAGGGTTCCGGGACAGGGGCTCTCCGAGCAGTACTTC.

V gene TRBV1 combines with J gene TRBJ2-3; the table's D call, TRBD2, has no DNA check behind it. TRBV1 is a pseudogene locus. This CDR3 is 12 amino acids long. The CDR3 region has the DNA TGCACCAGCATCGAGAGCACAGATACGCAGTATTTT. Translation gives CTSIESTDTQYF.

J is TRBJ1-2 and V is TRBV19; tentatively, D is TRBD1 (6 bases). V lost 4 bases to trimming and J lost 4 bases, with 13 bases between them. CDR1 is LNHDA, CDR2 SQIVND, per germline (reference sequence). The CDR3 is 14 residues long. The CDR3: CASSNPGESYGYTF. Written as DNA, the CDR3 is TGTGCCAGTAGTAACCCAGGGGAGAGCTATGGCTACACCTTC.

The chain has TRBV6-5 and TRBJ2-1; a possible D gene is TRBD2 (5 bases). V was pared by 1 base and J by 6 bases, with 7 bases between. Germline loops: CDR1 MNHEY, CDR2 SVGAGI. This CDR3 spans 13 amino acids. The DNA of the CDR3 is TGTGCCAGCAGTTACTTTCGGGGCAATGAGCAGTTCTTC. It codes for CASSYFRGNEQFF.

This rearrangement joins TRBV7-2 to TRBJ2-5; 14 nucleotides line up with TRBD2. The trim removed 5 bases at V and 5 bases at J, leaving 7 bases unmatched. Germline CDR1 is SGHTA and CDR2 is FQGNSA. The CDR3 sequence is 16 residues long. As DNA, the CDR3 is TGTGCCAGCAGCCTAAGACTAGCGGGGGGGAGGGAGACCCAGTACTTC. It encodes CASSLRLAGGRETQYF.

A word on this clone: The germline gene is not matched at one end of the junction; a read error may be the cause. The chain carries TRBV6-1 and TRBJ2-7, with D tentatively TRBD1 (6 bases). This CDR3 has 16 residues. CDR1 and CDR2 (germline): MNHNS, SASEGT. CDR3 residues: CASSEDPGTGPYEQYF. The CDR3 DNA follows: TGTGCCAGCAGCGAAGACCCGGGTACAGGGCCCTACGAGCAGTACTTC.

The J gene is TRBJ1-2, the V gene TRBV15; 11 nucleotides align to TRBD1. Germline V gene data show CDR1 as LNHNV and CDR2 as YYDKDF (reference sequence). V lost 2 bases to trimming and J lost 5 bases; unmatched junction nucleotides: 4. CDR3 size: 15 residues. The CDR3 is CATSRRTGGWYGYTF. CDR3 bases: TGTGCCACCAGCAGACGGACAGGGGGCTGGTATGGCTACACCTTC.

The V call is TRBV5-8, the J call TRBJ1-5, with 12 bases aligning to TRBD1. The CDR3 extends over 16 amino acids. The junction had 9 bases not matched to a gene; V was cut back by 5 bases and J by 6 bases. Germline V gene lookup returns CDR1 SGHTS and CDR2 YDEGEE. CDR3 DNA sequence: TGTGCCAGCAGGGGCGGTGGGACAGGGGGCAGTCAGCCCCAGCATTTT. This gives the protein CASRGGGTGGSQPQHF.

The chain is built from TRBV5-1 and TRBJ1-2; 9 bases map to TRBD1. Germline V gives CDR1 SGHRS, CDR2 YFSETQ. The CDR3 runs to 14 residues. The V gene end was trimmed by 3 bases and the J gene end by 3 bases; junction bases not matched to a gene: 3. CDR3 protein: CASSSGQGDYGYTF. CDR3 in DNA: TGCGCCAGCAGCTCGGGACAGGGAGACTATGGCTACACCTTC.

The V call is TRBV5-1, the J call TRBJ2-7; 11 nucleotides match TRBD1. Germline assignment: CDR1 SGHRS and CDR2 YFSETQ. The CDR3 runs 16 residues. After removal of 3 bases from V and 3 bases from J, the junction contained 8 bases not matched to a gene. This CDR3 is CASSSRTGTGGYEQYF. The DNA for the CDR3 is TGCGCCAGCAGCTCCCGAACCGGGACAGGGGGCTACGAGCAGTACTTC. Combining the CDR3 with reference TRBV5-1 and TRBJ2-7 gives the whole variable domain KAGVTQTPRYLIKTRGQQVTLSCSPISGHRSVSWYQQTPGQGLQFLFEYFSETQRNKGNFPGRFSGRQFSNSRSEMNVSTLELGDSALYLCASSSRTGTGGYEQYFGPGTRLTVT.

The chain recombines TRBV10-3 with TRBJ1-2; D is undetermined. This CDR3 has 17 residues. The ends were cut back, 6 bases at V and 6 bases at J, with 26 bases in the middle. Germline values: CDR1 ENHRY, CDR2 SYGVKD. The CDR3 region has the DNA TGTGCCATCAGCTCTATGACCCTCGGGTGGGGAGTGGATGGCTACACCTTC. It translates to CAISSMTLGWGVDGYTF.

This chain connects TRBV7-9 to TRBJ2-7, with 8 bases aligning to TRBD1. This CDR3 is 16 amino acids long. CDR1 is SEHNR and CDR2 is FQNEAQ in the germline V gene (reference sequence). Germline trimming cut 5 bases from V and 2 bases from J; bases unmatched to any gene: 11. In DNA form, the CDR3 reads TGTGCCAGCAGCCGCGGACAGGGCGAAACTCCCTACGAGCAGTACTTC. Its translation: CASSRGQGETPYEQYF.

This chain connects TRBV28 to TRBJ1-1; D not certain. Trimming pared 3 bases from V and 0 bases from J, leaving 14 bases between. Germline CDR1 and CDR2: MDHEN and SYDVKM. This CDR3 has 16 residues. As DNA, the CDR3 is TGTGCCAGCAGTTTTGGGAGTGTGGGCGTGAACACTGAAGCTTTCTTT. Its translation is CASSFGSVGVNTEAFF.

J is TRBJ1-1 and V is TRBV9; D might be TRBD1 (5 bases). Germline-derived CDR1 and CDR2 are SGDLS and YYNGEE. The CDR3 runs 15 residues. V gave up 4 bases and J gave up 0 bases, with 13 bases separating them. In nucleotides, the CDR3 is TGTGCCAGCAGCCCCCGGACACACATGAACACTGAAGCTTTCTTT. Translating it yields CASSPRTHMNTEAFF.

The CDR3, as DNA: TGCGCCAGCAGCCCATCGGGGGGGAACAATGAGCAGTTCTTC. Amino acid sequence: CASSPSGGNNEQFF. The chain joins TRBV4-3 to TRBJ2-1; 8 nucleotides align to TRBD2. Per the germline V gene, CDR1 is LGHNA and CDR2 is YSLEER. The CDR3 extends over 14 amino acids. After removal of 4 bases from V and 5 bases from J, the junction contained 4 bases not matched to a gene.

The CDR3 region is CASSVALQGIYNEQFF. The CDR3 nucleotides read TGTGCCAGCAGCGTAGCTTTACAGGGGATCTACAATGAGCAGTTCTTC. V is TRBV9 and J is TRBJ2-1; 7 bases map to TRBD1. Germline V gene data show CDR1 as SGDLS and CDR2 as YYNGEE. This CDR3 has 16 residues. Trimming took 0 bases from V and 3 from J; bases not matched to a gene: 6.

This chain joins TRBV19 and TRBJ1-2; D is unresolved. Trimming pared 1 base from V and 8 bases from J, leaving 8 bases between. This CDR3 is built from 12 residues. Germline V gives CDR1 LNHDA, CDR2 SQIVND (reference sequence). For the CDR3, the DNA is TGTGCCAGTAGTATAGGGTCGGAGGGCTACACCTTC. Its protein product is CASSIGSEGYTF. Complete variable domain (other parts from reference TRBV19 and TRBJ1-2): DGGITQSPKYLFRKEGQNVTLSCEQNLNHDAMYWYRQDPGQGLRLIYYSQIVNDFQKGDIAEGYSVSREKKESFPLTVTSAQKNPTAFYLCASSIGSEGYTFGSGTRLTVV.